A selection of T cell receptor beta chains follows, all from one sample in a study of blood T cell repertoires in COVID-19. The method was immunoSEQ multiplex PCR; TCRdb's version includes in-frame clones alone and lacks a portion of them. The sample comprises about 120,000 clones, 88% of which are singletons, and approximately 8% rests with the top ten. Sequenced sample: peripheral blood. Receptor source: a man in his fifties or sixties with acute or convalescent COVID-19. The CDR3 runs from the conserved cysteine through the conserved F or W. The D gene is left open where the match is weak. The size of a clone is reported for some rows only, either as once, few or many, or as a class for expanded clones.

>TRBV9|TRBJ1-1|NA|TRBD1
TGTGCCAGCAGCGAACAGGGGACCTCTGAAGCTTTCTTT
CASSEQGTSEAFF
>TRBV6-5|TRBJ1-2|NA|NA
TGTGCCAGCAGTTACATGGACAGTCCCTATGGCTACACCTTC
CASSYMDSPYGYTF
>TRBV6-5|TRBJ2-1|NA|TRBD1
TGTGCCAGCAGACCGACAGGGATGGATGAGCAGTTCTTC
CASRPTGMDEQFF
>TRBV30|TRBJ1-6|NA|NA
TGTGCCTGGAGTGTACAGCACCAAAATTCACCCCTCCACTTT
CAWSVQHQNSPLHF
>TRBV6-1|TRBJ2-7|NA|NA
TGTGCCAGCAGTTCGCAGGGGGGACCGACGGGCGAGCAGTACTTC
CASSSQGGPTGEQYF
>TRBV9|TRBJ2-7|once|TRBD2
TGTGCCAGCAGCGCGACTAGCGGGAAGTCCCACGAGCAGTACTTC
CASSATSGKSHEQYF
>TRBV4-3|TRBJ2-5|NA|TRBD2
TGCGCCAGCAGCCCCGGACTAGCGGCCTTCCTGGAGACCCAGTACTTC
CASSPGLAAFLETQYF
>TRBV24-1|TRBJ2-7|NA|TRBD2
TGTGCCACCAGTGATGGCGGGAGCCCCCTTGGCGAGCAGTACTTC
CATSDGGSPLGEQYF
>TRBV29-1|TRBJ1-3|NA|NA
TGCAGCGTGAGGTGGAGCTCTGGAAACACCATATATTTT
CSVRWSSGNTIYF
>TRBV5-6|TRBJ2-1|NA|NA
TGTGCCAGCAGCTTTATTTCGGGAACCTACAATGAGCAGTTCTTC
CASSFISGTYNEQFF
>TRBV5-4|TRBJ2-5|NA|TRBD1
TGTGCCAGCAGCCCTCGGACAGGCCAAGAGACCCAGTACTTC
CASSPRTGQETQYF
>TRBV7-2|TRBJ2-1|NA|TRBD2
TGTGCCAGCAGCTTACCAATTAGCGGGAGTCGCTCCTACAATGAGCAGTTCTTC
CASSLPISGSRSYNEQFF
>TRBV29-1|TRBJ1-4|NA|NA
TGCAGCGGAACGGACAGCTATAATGAAAAACTGTTTTTT
CSGTDSYNEKLFF
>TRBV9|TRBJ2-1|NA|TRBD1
TGTGCCAGCGGCGGACAGGGCTTATTGAATGAGCAGTTCTTC
CASGGQGLLNEQFF
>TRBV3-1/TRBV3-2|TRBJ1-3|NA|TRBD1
TGTGCCAGCAGCCGACAGGGACTAAACACCATATATTTT
CASSRQGLNTIYF
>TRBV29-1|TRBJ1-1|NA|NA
TGCAGCGTTGTCCGCCAGATGAACACTGAAGCTTTCTTT
CSVVRQMNTEAFF
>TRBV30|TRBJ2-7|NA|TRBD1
TGTGCCTGGAGTGCGGACAGGTTTAACTACGAGCAGTACTTC
CAWSADRFNYEQYF
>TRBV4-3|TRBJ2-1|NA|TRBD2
TGCGCCAGCAGCCAGGCTAGCGGAGGCTCCTACAATGAGCAGTTCTTC
CASSQASGGSYNEQFF
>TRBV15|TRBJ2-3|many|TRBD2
TGTGCCACCAGCAGAGATCGAGGGCGGGGGAGCACAGATACGCAGTATTTT
CATSRDRGRGSTDTQYF
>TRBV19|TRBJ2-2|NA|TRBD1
TGTGCCAGTAGTATCACTGGGACAGCGAACACCGGGGAGCTGTTTTTT
CASSITGTANTGELFF
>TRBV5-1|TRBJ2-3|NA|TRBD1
TGCGCCAGCAGCTTAGGATCCGGGACAGCTTCGCAGTATTTT
CASSLGSGTASQYF
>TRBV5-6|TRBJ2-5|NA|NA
TGTGCCAGCAGTAAAACAGTTCAAGAGACCCAGTACTTC
CASSKTVQETQYF
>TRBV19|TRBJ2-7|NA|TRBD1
TGTGCCAGTAGTATTGCTAGGACAGGGGCCCACGAGCAGTACTTC
CASSIARTGAHEQYF
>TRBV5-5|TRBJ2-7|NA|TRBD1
TGTGCCAGCAGCTCCCTCCGGGACAGGGGGCGAATCGAGCAGTACTTC
CASSSLRDRGRIEQYF
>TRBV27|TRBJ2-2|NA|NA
TGTGCCAGCAGTTTCATCAGGGGCGTTTTCACCGGGGAGCTGTTTTTT
CASSFIRGVFTGELFF
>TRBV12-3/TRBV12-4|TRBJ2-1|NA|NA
TGTGCCAGCAGTTCTCATGGAGAGGCTGAGCAGTTCTTC
CASSSHGEAEQFF